Presented here are 22 T cell receptor beta chains from one specimen sequenced in a study of PD-L1 blockade in urothelial cancer. TCRdb keeps only in-frame clones here, not all; method: immunoSEQ multiplex PCR. This sample yields 70,000 to 95,000 clones, of which over 80% are seen a single time; approximately 2% belongs to the top ten. The time point was: pretreatment peripheral blood. This specimen consisted of PBMCs, obtained around atezolizumab (anti-PD-L1) treatment. The receptor set was obtained from a man in his 60s with urothelial cancer.

The table lists this clone with a few counts. The rearrangement links TRBV19 to TRBJ2-2, with 8 bases fitting TRBD2. Germline V lookup: CDR1 LNHDA, CDR2 SQIVND (reference sequence). The trim removed 4 bases at V and 6 bases at J, leaving 7 bases unmatched. CDR3 length: 15 residues. The CDR3 nucleotides read TGTGCCAGTAGTACCAAAGCGGGAGCTGCCGGGGAGCTGTTTTTT. Its protein is CASSTKAGAAGELFF.

The chain's CDR3 is CASSLGGGGPQHF. CDR3 DNA sequence: TGCGCCAGCAGCCTTGGGGGGGGAGGGCCCCAGCATTTT. This chain uses TRBV4-1 with TRBJ1-5; D is possibly TRBD1 (5 bases). CDR3 length: 13 amino acids. Germline V gene sequence: CDR1 MGHRA, CDR2 YSYEKL. V was trimmed by 4 bases and J by 9 bases, leaving 13 bases between them.

The chain is built from TRBV5-1 and TRBJ2-5; D perhaps matches TRBD2 (7 bases). The V end lost 4 bases, the J end lost 1 base, and 14 bases lay between the germline ends. Germline loops: CDR1 SGHRS, CDR2 YFSETQ. The CDR3 spans 15 residues. This chain's CDR3 is CASSAGAGAQETQYF. For the CDR3, the DNA is TGCGCCAGCAGCGCCGGCGCGGGGGCCCAAGAGACCCAGTACTTC.

The chain uses TRBV11-2 and TRBJ2-2, with 14 bases identical to TRBD2. CDR3 size: 16 residues. Germline values: CDR1 SGHAT, CDR2 FQNNGV. The J segment lost 7 bases and the V segment lost 5 bases, leaving 6 bases of the junction unmatched. For the CDR3, the DNA is TGTGCCAGCAGCACTGGACTAGCGGGGGGTGGCGGGGAGCTGTTTTTT. Translation: CASSTGLAGGGGELFF.

This clone was seen more than once but under ten times. The chain recombines TRBV4-1 with TRBJ1-1; D unclear. The CDR3 consists of 13 residues. CDR1 MGHRA and CDR2 YSYEKL come from the germline V gene. V was cut by 7 bases and J by 7 bases, with 16 bases left in between. CDR3 loop: CASTLSFIGEAFF. The CDR3 nucleotides read TGCGCCAGCACCCTTTCGTTCATCGGTGAAGCTTTCTTT.

The chain links TRBV11-3 to TRBJ2-5; TRBD1 matches at 8 bases. J lost 4 bases, V lost 5 bases, and 3 bases had no gene match. The CDR3 consists of 13 residues. Germline V CDR1 and CDR2: SGHNT, YENEEA. DNA for the CDR3: TGTGCCAGCAGCGGAACAGGGGGAGAGACCCAGTACTTC. Protein: CASSGTGGETQYF.

This clone was picked up a small number of times. The chain couples TRBV7-9 to TRBJ1-1; D call uncertain. Germline-derived CDR1 and CDR2 are SEHNR and FQNEAQ (reference sequence). V gave up 5 bases and J gave up 4 bases, with 17 bases separating them. The CDR3 loop spans 15 amino acids. The DNA of the CDR3 is TGTGCCAGCAGCACGGAGACTTTGGTTGGCACTGAAGCTTTCTTT. This translates into CASSTETLVGTEAFF.

CDR3 sequence: CASALTSGFRNEQFF. In nucleotides, the CDR3 is TGCGCCAGCGCCCTCACTAGCGGGTTTAGGAATGAGCAGTTCTTC. The chain joins TRBV5-1 to TRBJ2-1, with 9 bases aligning to TRBD2. V shed 7 bases and J 7 bases; nucleotides not matched to a gene: 12. Looked up from germline, CDR1 is SGHRS and CDR2 is YFSETQ. The CDR3 spans 15 residues. The full variable domain, in which reference TRBV5-1 and TRBJ2-1 provide the parts outside the CDR3, is KAGVTQTPRYLIKTRGQQVTLSCSPISGHRSVSWYQQTPGQGLQFLFEYFSETQRNKGNFPGRFSGRQFSNSRSEMNVSTLELGDSALYLCASALTSGFRNEQFFGPGTRLTVL.

The chain has TRBV6-5 and TRBJ2-3, with D possibly being TRBD1 (6 bases). V was pared by 1 base and J by 1 base, with 12 bases between. From germline, CDR1 is MNHEY and CDR2 SVGAGI. This CDR3 region has 16 residues. Written as DNA, the CDR3 is TGTGCCAGCAGTTACTTCAGGGGCGCTGGCACAGATACGCAGTATTTT. Encoded protein: CASSYFRGAGTDTQYF.

The chain is built from TRBV7-2 and TRBJ2-5; TRBD1 is a possible D gene (7 bases). The V gene lost 5 bases and the J gene lost 7 bases, with 26 bases spanning the gap. Germline CDR1 and CDR2: SGHTA and FQGNSA. This CDR3 comprises 17 residues. In DNA form, the CDR3 reads TGTGCCAGCAGCAGACATGGTCGGGGGACAGCCCAGGGGACCCAGTACTTC. Its protein product is CASSRHGRGTAQGTQYF.

This chain uses TRBV7-6 with TRBJ2-5; 7 nucleotides agree with TRBD2. The junction had 14 bases not matched to a gene; V was cut back by 5 bases and J by 5 bases. Germline CDR1 is SGHVS and CDR2 is FNYEAQ. This CDR3 has 16 residues. In nucleotides, the CDR3 is TGTGCCAGCAGCCCCGGAGGCGGGAGAGGGCGGGAGACCCAGTACTTC. Translation: CASSPGGGRGRETQYF.

V is TRBV5-1 and J is TRBJ2-2; TRBD2 aligns across 8 bases. The ends lost 4 bases at V and 5 bases at J; junction bases unmatched: 10. Germline assignment: CDR1 SGHRS and CDR2 YFSETQ. The CDR3 is 16 residues long. CDR3 nucleotides: TGCGCCAGCAGCCCCCCAATCGCGGGGGGTACCGGGGAGCTGTTTTTT. Its translation is CASSPPIAGGTGELFF.

J is TRBJ2-5 and V is TRBV2; D unclear. The J call may be in error: the DNA end matches TRBJ2-7 better. Germline CDR1 and CDR2: SNHLY and FYNNEI. This CDR3 has 12 amino acids. DNA for the CDR3: TGTGCCAGCAGTGAATCTCGGTTCGAGCAGTACTTC. Translated, it gives CASSESRFEQYF.

The CDR3 sequence is CASSRDRGGNQPQHF. In DNA, the CDR3 is TGCGCCAGCAGCCGAGACAGGGGCGGCAATCAGCCCCAGCATTTT. The chain recombines TRBV4-1 with TRBJ1-5; 8 positions match TRBD1. The germline V gene has CDR1 MGHRA and CDR2 YSYEKL. Trimming removed 4 bases from V and 2 bases from J; junction bases left unmatched: 4. This CDR3 contains 15 residues.

The genes are TRBV19 and TRBJ1-3; D unclear. The CDR3 loop spans 14 amino acids. Trimming pared 3 bases from V and 0 bases from J, leaving 6 bases between. CDR1 and CDR2 (germline): LNHDA, SQIVND (reference sequence). In DNA, the CDR3 is TGTGCCAGTAGTATTGGAGGCTCTGGAAACACCATATATTTT. Amino acid sequence: CASSIGGSGNTIYF.

This rearrangement joins TRBV6-4 to TRBJ1-5; D uncertain. The CDR3 loop spans 13 amino acids. CDR1 and CDR2 (germline): MRHNA, SNTAGT. V dropped 3 bases and J dropped 6 bases, with 9 bases sitting between them. The CDR3 spells CASSEEVGQPQHF. The CDR3 DNA reads as TGTGCCAGCAGTGAGGAGGTGGGTCAGCCCCAGCATTTT.

The chain carries TRBV19 and TRBJ1-2, with unresolved D. This CDR3 has 17 amino acids. CDR1 and CDR2 (germline): LNHDA, SQIVND (reference sequence). Trimming took off 1 base at V and 0 bases at J, with 15 bases between the two ends. The CDR3 loop is CASSIAGLNLANYGYTF. As DNA, the CDR3 is TGTGCCAGTAGTATAGCAGGTCTCAACTTAGCTAACTATGGCTACACCTTC.

The rearrangement links TRBV5-6 to TRBJ2-3, with D maybe TRBD2 (6 bases). Trimming left V 5 bases short and J 5 bases short, with 18 bases between. CDR1 and CDR2 (germline): SGHDT, YYEEEE. CDR3 length equals 15 residues. CDR3 DNA: TGTGCCAGCAGGATCACGGGGGACCCAGGAGATACGCAGTATTTT. Amino acid sequence: CASRITGDPGDTQYF.

The chain carries TRBV5-1 and TRBJ2-1, with no clear D. Looked up from germline, CDR1 is SGHRS and CDR2 is YFSETQ. Between the trimmed V and J ends, which lost 3 bases and 8 bases, there was a span of 15 bases. The CDR3 sequence is 14 residues long. The chain's CDR3 is CASSSARGSDEQFF. CDR3 in DNA: TGCGCCAGCAGCTCGGCTAGAGGTTCCGATGAGCAGTTCTTC. The full variable domain, with the rest looked up from reference TRBV5-1 and TRBJ2-1, is KAGVTQTPRYLIKTRGQQVTLSCSPISGHRSVSWYQQTPGQGLQFLFEYFSETQRNKGNFPGRFSGRQFSNSRSEMNVSTLELGDSALYLCASSSARGSDEQFFGPGTRLTVL.

The CDR3 DNA follows: TGTGCCATTTCGACAGTTAACTATGGCTACACCTTC. This translates into CAISTVNYGYTF. V is TRBV28 and J is TRBJ1-2; tentative D call: TRBD1 (5 bases). In germline, CDR1 is MDHEN, CDR2 SYDVKM. V shed 10 bases and J shed 1 base, with 10 bases lying between them. The CDR3 runs 12 residues.

This chain joins TRBV12-5 and TRBJ2-7; D unresolved. Germline-derived CDR1 and CDR2 are LGHNT and FRNRAP. Trimming took 0 bases from V and 3 from J, leaving 12 bases between them. The CDR3 runs 15 residues. The CDR3 sequence is CASGLVPQRDYEQYF. CDR3 bases: TGTGCTAGTGGTTTGGTACCACAGAGAGACTACGAGCAGTACTTC.

This chain links TRBV27 with TRBJ2-1, with 8 nucleotides matching TRBD1. Germline V gives CDR1 MNHEY, CDR2 SMNVEV (reference sequence). The CDR3 extends over 15 amino acids. Trimming took 4 bases from V and 8 from J; bases not matched to a gene: 10. The CDR3 loop is CASSSTGEVIHEQFF. CDR3 DNA sequence: TGTGCCAGCAGTTCGACAGGGGAGGTTATACATGAGCAGTTCTTC.